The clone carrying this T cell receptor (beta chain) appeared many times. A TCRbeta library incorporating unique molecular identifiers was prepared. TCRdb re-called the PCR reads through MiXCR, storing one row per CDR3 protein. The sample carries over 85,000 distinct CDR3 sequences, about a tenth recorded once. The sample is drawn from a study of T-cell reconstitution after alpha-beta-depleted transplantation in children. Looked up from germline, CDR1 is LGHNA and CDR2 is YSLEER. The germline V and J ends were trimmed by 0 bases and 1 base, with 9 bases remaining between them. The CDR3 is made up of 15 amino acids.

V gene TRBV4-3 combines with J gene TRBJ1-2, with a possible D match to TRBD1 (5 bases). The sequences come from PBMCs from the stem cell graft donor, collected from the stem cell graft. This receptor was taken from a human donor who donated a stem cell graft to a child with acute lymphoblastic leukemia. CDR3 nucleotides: TGCGCCAGCAGCCAAGACGGGGGAAATAACTATGGCTACACCTTC. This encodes CASSQDGGNNYGYTF.